The source of this T cell receptor beta chain is a study of blood T cell repertoires in COVID-19. About the research overall: PBMCs, B-cell-depleted T cells, or T cells provided the cDNA or gDNA that made up the material.

Per the original data handling: Amplification of reference gene primers provided the estimated nucleated cell counts. This table comes from immunoSEQ multiplex PCR, and its TCRdb copy is limited to in-frame clones, with some not included. V, J and clone size were drawn from that table, and D and trimming were deduced from the DNA. Here the sample spans about 240,000 clones, more than 80% being singletons. V trimming: 3 bases; J trimming: 5 bases; junction bases outside the gene matches: 8. The CDR3 has 15 residues. The V gene's germline CDR1 is SGDLS and CDR2 YYNGEE. Seattle participants joined during active infection and were tracked over time.

The sequenced material came from peripheral blood. V and J are TRBV9 and TRBJ1-2; 9 nucleotides match TRBD1. The receptor comes from a woman of 80 years or more with COVID-19, enrolled during active disease. The CDR3 spells CASSASVGTGYGYTF. The CDR3 nucleotides read TGTGCCAGCAGCGCATCCGTCGGGACAGGGTATGGCTACACCTTC.